This T cell receptor (beta chain) was captured by sequencing in a study of blood T cell repertoires in COVID-19. Here immunoSEQ multiplex PCR was the method, and the copy in TCRdb shows in-frame clones only, minus some. There are hundreds of thousands of clones in the sample; approximately 85% occur only once, and 4.5% to 6% lies in the top ten. This clone was counted only a few times. The sample comprised peripheral blood. This clonotype originated in a man aged 50 to 59 with COVID-19, enrolled during active disease.

CDR3 DNA sequence: TGTGCCAGCAGTCCGACACTCGCGAACACCGGGGAGCTGTTTTTT. Translating it yields CASSPTLANTGELFF. The chain combines TRBV2 with TRBJ2-2; D remains ambiguous. The germline V gene has CDR1 SNHLY and CDR2 FYNNEI. The CDR3 totals 15 residues. Trimming removed 5 bases at V and 0 bases at J, with 10 bases between.